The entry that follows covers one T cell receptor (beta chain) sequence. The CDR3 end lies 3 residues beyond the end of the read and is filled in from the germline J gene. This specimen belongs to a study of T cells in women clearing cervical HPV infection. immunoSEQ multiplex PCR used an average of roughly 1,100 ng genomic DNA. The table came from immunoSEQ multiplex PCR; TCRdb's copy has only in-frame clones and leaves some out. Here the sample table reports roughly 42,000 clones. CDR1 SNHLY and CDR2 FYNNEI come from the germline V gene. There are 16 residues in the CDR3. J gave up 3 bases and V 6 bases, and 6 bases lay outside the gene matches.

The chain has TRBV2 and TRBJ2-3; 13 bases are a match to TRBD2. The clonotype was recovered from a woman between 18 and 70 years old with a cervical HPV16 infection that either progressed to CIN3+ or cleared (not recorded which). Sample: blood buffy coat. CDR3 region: CASRLGTSGVTDTQYF. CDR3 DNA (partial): TGTGCCAGCAGGCTAGGGACTAGCGGGGTAACAGATACG.